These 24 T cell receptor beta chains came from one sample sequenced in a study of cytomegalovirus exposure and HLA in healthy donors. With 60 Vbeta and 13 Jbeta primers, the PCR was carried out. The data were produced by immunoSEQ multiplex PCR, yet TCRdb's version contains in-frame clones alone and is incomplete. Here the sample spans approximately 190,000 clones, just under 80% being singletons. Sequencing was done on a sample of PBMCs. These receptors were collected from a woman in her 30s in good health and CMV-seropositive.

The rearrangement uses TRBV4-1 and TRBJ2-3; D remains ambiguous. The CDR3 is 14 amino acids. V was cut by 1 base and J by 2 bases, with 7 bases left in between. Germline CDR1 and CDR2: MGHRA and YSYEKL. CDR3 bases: TGCGCCAGCAGCCAAGGTGTTCTCACAGATACGCAGTATTTT. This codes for CASSQGVLTDTQYF.

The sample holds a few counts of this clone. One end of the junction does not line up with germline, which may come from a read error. The CDR3 loop is CASSPTRNTEAFF. CDR3 nucleotides: TGCGCCAGCAGCCCAACGAGGAACACTGAAGCTTTCTTT. This chain joins TRBV11-2 and TRBJ1-1; D unresolved. Germline V gives CDR1 SGHAT, CDR2 FQNNGV. The CDR3 is made up of 13 amino acids. The whole variable domain, remainder taken from reference TRBV11-2 and TRBJ1-1, is EAGVAQSPRYKIIEKRQSVAFWCNPISGHATLYWYQQILGQGPKLLIQFQNNGVVDDSQLPKDRFSAERLKGVDSTLKIQPAKLEDSAVYLCASSPTRNTEAFFGQGTRLTVV.

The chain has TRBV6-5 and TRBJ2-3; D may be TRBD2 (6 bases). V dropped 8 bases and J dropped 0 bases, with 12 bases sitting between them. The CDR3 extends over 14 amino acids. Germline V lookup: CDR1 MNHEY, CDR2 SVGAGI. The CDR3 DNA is TGTGCCAGCCGGAGGGGTATTAGCACAGATACGCAGTATTTT. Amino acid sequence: CASRRGISTDTQYF.

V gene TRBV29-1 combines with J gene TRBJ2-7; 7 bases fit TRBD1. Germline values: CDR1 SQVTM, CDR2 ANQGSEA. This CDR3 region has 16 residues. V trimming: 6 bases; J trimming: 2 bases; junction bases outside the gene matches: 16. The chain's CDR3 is CSVGTPGLGQTYEQYF. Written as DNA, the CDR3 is TGCAGCGTAGGTACTCCGGGTCTGGGACAGACCTACGAGCAGTACTTC.

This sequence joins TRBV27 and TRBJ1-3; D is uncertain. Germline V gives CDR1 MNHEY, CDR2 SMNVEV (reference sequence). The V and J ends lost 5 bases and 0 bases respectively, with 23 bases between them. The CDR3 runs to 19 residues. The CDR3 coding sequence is TGTGCCAGCAGTGACCCTGGACGGACTCGTCGTAACTCTGGAAACACCATATATTTT. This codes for CASSDPGRTRRNSGNTIYF.

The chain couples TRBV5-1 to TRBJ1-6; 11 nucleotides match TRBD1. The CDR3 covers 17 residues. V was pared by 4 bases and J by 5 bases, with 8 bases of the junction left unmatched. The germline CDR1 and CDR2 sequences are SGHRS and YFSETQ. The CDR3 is CASSTGTGGANNSPLHF. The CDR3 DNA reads TGCGCCAGCAGCACCGGGACAGGGGGGGCCAATAATTCACCCCTCCACTTT.

CDR3 coding DNA: TGTGCCATCAGTGACAGGGGACCTTCCACTGAAGCTTTCTTT. This translates into CAISDRGPSTEAFF. The V and J genes are TRBV10-3 and TRBJ1-1; D perhaps matches TRBD1 (6 bases). V shed 3 bases and J shed 4 bases, with 12 bases lying between them. This CDR3 region has 14 residues. Germline V gene data show CDR1 as ENHRY and CDR2 as SYGVKD.

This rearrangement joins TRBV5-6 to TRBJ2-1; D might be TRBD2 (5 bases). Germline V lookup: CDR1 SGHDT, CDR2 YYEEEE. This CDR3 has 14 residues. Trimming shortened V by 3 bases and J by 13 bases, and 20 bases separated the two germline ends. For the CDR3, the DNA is TGTGCCAGCAGCTGGGAAGAGGGTGGCGCCCATCAGTTCTTC. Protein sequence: CASSWEEGGAHQFF.

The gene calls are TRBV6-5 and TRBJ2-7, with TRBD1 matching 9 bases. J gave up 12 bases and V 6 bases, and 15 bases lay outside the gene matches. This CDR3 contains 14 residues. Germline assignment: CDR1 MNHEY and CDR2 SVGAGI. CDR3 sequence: CASSYSRGQGARYF. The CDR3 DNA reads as TGTGCCAGCAGCTATTCTCGGGGACAGGGCGCGAGGTACTTC.

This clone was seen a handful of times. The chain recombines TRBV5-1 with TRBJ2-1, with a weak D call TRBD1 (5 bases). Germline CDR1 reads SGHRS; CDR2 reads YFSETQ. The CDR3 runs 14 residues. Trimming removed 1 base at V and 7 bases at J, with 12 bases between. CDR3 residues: CASSLLQGPNEQFF. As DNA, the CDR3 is TGCGCCAGCAGCTTGTTGCAGGGTCCTAATGAGCAGTTCTTC.

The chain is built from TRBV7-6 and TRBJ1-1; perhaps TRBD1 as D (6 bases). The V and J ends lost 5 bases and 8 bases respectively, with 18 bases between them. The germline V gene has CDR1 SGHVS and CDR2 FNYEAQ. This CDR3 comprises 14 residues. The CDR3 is CASSDIRGRREAFF. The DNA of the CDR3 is TGTGCCAGCAGCGATATCAGGGGACGGAGGGAAGCTTTCTTT.

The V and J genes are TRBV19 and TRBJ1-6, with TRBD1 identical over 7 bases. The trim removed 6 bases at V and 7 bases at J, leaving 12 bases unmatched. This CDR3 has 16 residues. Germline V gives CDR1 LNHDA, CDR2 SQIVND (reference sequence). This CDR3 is CASSLIRTGGNSPLHF. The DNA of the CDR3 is TGTGCCAGTAGCCTCATCCGGACAGGAGGCAATTCACCCCTCCACTTT.

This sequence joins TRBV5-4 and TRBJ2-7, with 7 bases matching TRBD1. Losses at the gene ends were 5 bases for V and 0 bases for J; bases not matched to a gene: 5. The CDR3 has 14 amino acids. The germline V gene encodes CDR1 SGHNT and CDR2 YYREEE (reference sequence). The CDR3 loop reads CASRTTGSSYEQYF. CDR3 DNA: TGTGCCAGCAGAACGACAGGGAGCTCCTACGAGCAGTACTTC.

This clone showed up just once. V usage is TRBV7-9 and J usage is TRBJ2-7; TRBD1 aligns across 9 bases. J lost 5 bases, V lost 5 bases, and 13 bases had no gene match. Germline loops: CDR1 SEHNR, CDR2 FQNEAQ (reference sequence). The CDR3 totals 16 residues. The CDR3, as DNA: TGTGCCAGCAGCCAGTATACAGGGGGCGCATCAGACGAGCAGTACTTC. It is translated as CASSQYTGGASDEQYF.

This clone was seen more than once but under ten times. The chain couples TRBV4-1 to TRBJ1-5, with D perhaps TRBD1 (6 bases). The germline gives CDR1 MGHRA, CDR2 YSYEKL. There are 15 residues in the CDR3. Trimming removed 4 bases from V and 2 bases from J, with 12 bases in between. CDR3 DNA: TGCGCCAGCAGCCCGATACAGGGTGGCAATCAGCCCCAGCATTTT. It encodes CASSPIQGGNQPQHF.

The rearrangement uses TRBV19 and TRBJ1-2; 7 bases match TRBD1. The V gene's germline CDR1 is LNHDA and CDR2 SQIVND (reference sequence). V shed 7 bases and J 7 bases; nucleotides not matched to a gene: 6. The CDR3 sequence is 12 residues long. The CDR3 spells CASIRGLGGYTF. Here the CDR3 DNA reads TGTGCCAGTATTAGGGGGCTCGGTGGCTACACCTTC.

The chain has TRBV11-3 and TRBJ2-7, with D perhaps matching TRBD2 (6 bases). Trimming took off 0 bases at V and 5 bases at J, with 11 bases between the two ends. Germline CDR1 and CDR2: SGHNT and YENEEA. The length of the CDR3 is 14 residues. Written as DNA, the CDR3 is TGTGCCAGCAGCTTAGATCCGACTAGTCACGAGCAGTACTTC. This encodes CASSLDPTSHEQYF.

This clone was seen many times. The CDR3, as DNA: TGTGCCAGCACCTCTAGCGGGAGTATCTACGAGCAGTACTTC. The encoded protein is CASTSSGSIYEQYF. The rearrangement links TRBV5-6 to TRBJ2-7, with 10 bases aligning to TRBD2. V dropped 6 bases and J dropped 3; count of bases not matched to a gene: 6. This CDR3 is 14 amino acids long. Per the germline V gene, CDR1 is SGHDT and CDR2 is YYEEEE.

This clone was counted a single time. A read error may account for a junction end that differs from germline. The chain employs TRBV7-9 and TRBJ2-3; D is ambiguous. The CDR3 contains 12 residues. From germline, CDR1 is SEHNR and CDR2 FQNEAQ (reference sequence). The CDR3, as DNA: TGTTCCAGCAGCTATCCCGCAGATACGCAGTATTTT. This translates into CSSSYPADTQYF.

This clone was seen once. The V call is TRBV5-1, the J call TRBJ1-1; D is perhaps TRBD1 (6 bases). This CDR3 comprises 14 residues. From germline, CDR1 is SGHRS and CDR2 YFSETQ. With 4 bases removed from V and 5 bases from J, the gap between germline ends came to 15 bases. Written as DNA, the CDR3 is TGCGCCAGCAGCCCTATACAGGGAGGGACTGAAGCTTTCTTT. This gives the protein CASSPIQGGTEAFF.

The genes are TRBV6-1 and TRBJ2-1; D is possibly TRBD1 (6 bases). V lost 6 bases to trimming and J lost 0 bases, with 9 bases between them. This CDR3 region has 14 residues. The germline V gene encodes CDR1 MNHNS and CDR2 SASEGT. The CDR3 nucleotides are TGTGCCAGCAGGGGACACTTCTCCTACAATGAGCAGTTCTTC. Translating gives CASRGHFSYNEQFF.

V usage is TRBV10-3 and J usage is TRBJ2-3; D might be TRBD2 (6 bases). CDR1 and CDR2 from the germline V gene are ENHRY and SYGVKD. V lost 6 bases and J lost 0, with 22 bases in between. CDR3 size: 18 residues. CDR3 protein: CAISEGAVRGPSTDTQYF. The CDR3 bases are TGTGCCATCAGCGAAGGGGCCGTGCGGGGTCCCAGCACAGATACGCAGTATTTT.

This CDR3 is CASSRTESNEKLFF. As DNA, the CDR3 is TGTGCCAGCAGCCGGACTGAATCTAATGAAAAACTGTTTTTT. V is TRBV5-8 and J is TRBJ1-4; no clear D gene. The V gene's germline CDR1 is SGHTS and CDR2 YDEGEE. The V gene lost 4 bases and the J gene lost 3 bases, with 10 bases spanning the gap. This CDR3 contains 14 residues.

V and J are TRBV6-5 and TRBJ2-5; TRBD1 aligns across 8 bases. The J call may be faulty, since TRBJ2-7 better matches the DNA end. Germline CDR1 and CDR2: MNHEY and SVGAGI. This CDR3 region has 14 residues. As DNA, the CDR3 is TGTGCCAGCAGTTTCGCGACAGGGGCCGACGAGCAGTACTTC. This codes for CASSFATGADEQYF.